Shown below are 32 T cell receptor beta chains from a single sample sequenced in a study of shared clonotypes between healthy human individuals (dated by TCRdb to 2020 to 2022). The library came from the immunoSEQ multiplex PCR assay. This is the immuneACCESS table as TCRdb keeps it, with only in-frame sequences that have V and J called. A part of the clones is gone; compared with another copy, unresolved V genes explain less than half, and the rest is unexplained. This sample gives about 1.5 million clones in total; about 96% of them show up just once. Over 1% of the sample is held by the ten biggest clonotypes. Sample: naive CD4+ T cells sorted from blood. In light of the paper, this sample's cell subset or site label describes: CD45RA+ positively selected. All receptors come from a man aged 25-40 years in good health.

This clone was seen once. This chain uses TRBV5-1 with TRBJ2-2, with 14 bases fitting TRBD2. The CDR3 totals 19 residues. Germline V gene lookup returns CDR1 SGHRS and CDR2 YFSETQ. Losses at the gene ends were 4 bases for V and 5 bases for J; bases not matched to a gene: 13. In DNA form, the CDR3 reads TGCGCCAGCAGCCGGCCCGGGACTAGCGGGAGTATGAATACCGGGGAGCTGTTTTTT. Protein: CASSRPGTSGSMNTGELFF.

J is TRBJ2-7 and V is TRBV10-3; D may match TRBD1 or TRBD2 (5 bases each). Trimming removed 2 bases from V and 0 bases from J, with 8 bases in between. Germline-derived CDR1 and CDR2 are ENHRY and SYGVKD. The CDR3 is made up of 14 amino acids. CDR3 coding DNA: TGTGCCATCAGTGAGCCGAGGGGCTCCTACGAGCAGTACTTC. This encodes CAISEPRGSYEQYF.

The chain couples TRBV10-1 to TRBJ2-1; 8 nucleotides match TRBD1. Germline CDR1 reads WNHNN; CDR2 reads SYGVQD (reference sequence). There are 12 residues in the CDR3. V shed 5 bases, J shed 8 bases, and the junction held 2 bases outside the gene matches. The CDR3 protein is CASSPTGDEQFF. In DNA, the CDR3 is TGCGCCAGCAGTCCGACAGGGGATGAGCAGTTCTTC.

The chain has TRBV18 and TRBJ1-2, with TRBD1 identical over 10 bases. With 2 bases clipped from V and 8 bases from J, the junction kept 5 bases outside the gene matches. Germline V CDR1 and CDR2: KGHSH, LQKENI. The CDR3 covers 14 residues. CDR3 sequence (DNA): TGTGCCAGCTCACCAGGGGACAGGGGTACAGGCTACACCTTC. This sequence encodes CASSPGDRGTGYTF.

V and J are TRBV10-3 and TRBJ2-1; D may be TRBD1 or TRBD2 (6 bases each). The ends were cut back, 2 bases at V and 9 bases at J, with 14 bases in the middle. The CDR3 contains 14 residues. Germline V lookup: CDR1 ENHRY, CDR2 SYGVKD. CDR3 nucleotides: TGTGCCATCAGTGAGCGGGGGCCCGACGGTGAGCAGTTCTTC. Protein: CAISERGPDGEQFF.

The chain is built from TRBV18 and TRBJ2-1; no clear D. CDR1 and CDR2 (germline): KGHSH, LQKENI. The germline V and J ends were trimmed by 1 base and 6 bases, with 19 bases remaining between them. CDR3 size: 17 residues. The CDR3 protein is CASSPLHLTLSSNEQFF. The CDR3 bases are TGTGCCAGCTCACCACTCCATCTGACACTCTCAAGCAATGAGCAGTTCTTC.

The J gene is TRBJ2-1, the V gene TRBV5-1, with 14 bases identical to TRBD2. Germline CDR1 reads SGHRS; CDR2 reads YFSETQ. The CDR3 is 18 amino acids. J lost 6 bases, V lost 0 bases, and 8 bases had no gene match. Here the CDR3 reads CASSLDPGLAGAANEQFF. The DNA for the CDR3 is TGCGCCAGCAGCTTGGACCCGGGACTAGCGGGGGCCGCCAATGAGCAGTTCTTC. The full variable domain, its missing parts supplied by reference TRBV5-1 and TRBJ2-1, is KAGVTQTPRYLIKTRGQQVTLSCSPISGHRSVSWYQQTPGQGLQFLFEYFSETQRNKGNFPGRFSGRQFSNSRSEMNVSTLELGDSALYLCASSLDPGLAGAANEQFFGPGTRLTVL.

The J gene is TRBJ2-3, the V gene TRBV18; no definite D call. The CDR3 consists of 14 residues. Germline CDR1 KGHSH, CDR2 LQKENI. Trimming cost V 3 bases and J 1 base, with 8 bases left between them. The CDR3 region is CASSPTDGTDTQYF. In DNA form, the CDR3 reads TGTGCCAGCTCACCTACGGACGGCACAGATACGCAGTATTTT.

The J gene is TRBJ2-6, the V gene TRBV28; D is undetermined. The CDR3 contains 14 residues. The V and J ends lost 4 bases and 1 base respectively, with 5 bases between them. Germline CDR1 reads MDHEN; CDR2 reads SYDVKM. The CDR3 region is CASSSVSGANVLTF. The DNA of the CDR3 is TGTGCCAGCAGTTCCGTTTCTGGGGCCAACGTCCTGACTTTC.

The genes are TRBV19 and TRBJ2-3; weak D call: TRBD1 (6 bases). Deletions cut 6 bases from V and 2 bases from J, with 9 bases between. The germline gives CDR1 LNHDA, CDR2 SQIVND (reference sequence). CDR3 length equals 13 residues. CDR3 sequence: CASRRTATDTQYF. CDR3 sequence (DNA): TGTGCCAGTAGGAGGACAGCCACAGATACGCAGTATTTT.

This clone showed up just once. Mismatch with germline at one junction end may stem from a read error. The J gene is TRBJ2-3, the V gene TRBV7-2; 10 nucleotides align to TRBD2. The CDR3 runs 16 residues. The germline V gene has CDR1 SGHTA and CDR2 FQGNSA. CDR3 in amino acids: CASSLAGVLPTDTQYF. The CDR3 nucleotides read TGTGCCAGCAGCCTAGCGGGAGTTCTCCCCACAGATACGCAGTATTTT.

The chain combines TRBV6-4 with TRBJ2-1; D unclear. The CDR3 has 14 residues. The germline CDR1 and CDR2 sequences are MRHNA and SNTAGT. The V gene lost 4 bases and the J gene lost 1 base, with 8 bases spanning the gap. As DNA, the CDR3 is TGTGCCAGCAGTGTAAGTGGGTCCTACAATGAGCAGTTCTTC. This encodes CASSVSGSYNEQFF.

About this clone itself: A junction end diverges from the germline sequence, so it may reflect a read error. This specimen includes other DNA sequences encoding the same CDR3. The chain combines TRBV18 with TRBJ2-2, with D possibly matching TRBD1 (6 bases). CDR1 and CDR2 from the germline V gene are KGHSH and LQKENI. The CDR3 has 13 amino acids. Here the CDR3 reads CASSPQGPGELFF. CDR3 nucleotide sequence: TGTGCCAGCTCCCCACAGGGCCCCGGGGAGCTGTTTTTT.

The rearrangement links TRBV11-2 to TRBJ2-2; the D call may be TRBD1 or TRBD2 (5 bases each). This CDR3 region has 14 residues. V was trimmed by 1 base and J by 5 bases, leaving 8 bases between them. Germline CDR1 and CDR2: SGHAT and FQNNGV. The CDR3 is CASSLGGGTGELFF. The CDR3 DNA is TGTGCCAGCAGCTTAGGTGGGGGAACCGGGGAGCTGTTTTTT.

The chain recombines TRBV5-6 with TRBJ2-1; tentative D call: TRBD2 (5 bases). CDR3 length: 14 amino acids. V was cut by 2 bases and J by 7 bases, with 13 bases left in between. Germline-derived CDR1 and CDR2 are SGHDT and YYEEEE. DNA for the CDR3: TGTGCCAGCAGCTTAGGGTCTAGCCCAAATGAGCAGTTCTTC. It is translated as CASSLGSSPNEQFF.

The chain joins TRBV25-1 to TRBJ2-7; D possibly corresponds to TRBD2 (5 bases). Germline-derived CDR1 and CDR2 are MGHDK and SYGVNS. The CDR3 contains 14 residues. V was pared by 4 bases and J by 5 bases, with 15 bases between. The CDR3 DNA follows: TGTGCCAGCAGTGGCCTCTCGGGGTTCGACGAGCAGTACTTC. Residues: CASSGLSGFDEQYF.

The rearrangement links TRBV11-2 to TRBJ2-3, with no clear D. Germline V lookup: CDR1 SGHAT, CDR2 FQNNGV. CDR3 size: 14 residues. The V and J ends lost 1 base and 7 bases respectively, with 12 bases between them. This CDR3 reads CASSLGVYPHTQYF. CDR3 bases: TGTGCCAGCAGCTTAGGTGTGTACCCCCATACGCAGTATTTT.

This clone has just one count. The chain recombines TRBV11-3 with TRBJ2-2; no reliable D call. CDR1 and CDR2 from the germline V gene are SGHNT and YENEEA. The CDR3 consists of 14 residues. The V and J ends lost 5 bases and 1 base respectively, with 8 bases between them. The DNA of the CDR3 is TGTGCCAGCAGCCCGACCGTGAACACCGGGGAGCTGTTTTTT. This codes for CASSPTVNTGELFF.

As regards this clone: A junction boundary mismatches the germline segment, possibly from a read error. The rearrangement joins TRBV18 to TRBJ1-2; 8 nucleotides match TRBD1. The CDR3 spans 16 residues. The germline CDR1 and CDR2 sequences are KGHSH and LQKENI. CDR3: CASSPVVGQVNYGYTF. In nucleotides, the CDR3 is TGTGCCAGTTCACCAGTGGTGGGACAGGTGAACTATGGCTACACCTTC.

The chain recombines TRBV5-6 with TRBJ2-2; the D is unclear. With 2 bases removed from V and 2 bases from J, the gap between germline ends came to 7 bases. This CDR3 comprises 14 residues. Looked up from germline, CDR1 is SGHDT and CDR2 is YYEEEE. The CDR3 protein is CASSFFRNTGELFF. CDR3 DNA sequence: TGTGCCAGCAGCTTCTTTAGAAACACCGGGGAGCTGTTTTTT.

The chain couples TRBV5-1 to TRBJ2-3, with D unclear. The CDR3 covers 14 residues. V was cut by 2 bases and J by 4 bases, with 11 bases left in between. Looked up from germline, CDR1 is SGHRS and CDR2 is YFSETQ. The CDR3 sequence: CASSLGIRADTQYF. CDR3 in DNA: TGCGCCAGCAGCTTAGGGATTCGTGCAGATACGCAGTATTTT.

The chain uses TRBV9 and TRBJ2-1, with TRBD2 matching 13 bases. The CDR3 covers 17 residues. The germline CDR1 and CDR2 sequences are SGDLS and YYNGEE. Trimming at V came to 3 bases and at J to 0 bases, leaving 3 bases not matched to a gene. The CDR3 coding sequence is TGTGCCAGCAGCGCTGGGACTAGCGGGATCTCCTACAATGAGCAGTTCTTC. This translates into CASSAGTSGISYNEQFF.

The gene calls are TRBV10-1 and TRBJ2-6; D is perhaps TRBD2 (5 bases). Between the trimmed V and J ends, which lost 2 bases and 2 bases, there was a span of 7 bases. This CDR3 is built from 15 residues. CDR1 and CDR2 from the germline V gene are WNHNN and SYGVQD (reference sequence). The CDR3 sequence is CASSEARAGANVLTF. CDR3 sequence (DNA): TGCGCCAGCAGTGAGGCGCGGGCTGGGGCCAACGTCCTGACTTTC.

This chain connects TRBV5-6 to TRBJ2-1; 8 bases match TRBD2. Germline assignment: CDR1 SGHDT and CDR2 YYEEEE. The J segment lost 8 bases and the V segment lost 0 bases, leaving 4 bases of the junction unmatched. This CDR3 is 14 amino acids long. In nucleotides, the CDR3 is TGTGCCAGCAGCTTGGGGTTAGCGGGATATGAGCAGTTCTTC. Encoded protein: CASSLGLAGYEQFF. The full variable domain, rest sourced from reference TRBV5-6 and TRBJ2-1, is DAGVTQSPTHLIKTRGQQVTLRCSPKSGHDTVSWYQQALGQGPQFIFQYYEEEERQRGNFPDRFSGHQFPNYSSELNVNALLLGDSALYLCASSLGLAGYEQFFGPGTRLTVL.

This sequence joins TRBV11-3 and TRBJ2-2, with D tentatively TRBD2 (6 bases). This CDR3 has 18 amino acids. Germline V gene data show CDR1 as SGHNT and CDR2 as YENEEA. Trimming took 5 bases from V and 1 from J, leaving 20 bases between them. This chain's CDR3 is CASSHTFSGGLNTGELFF. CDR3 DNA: TGTGCCAGCAGCCACACCTTTAGTGGAGGGCTGAACACCGGGGAGCTGTTTTTT. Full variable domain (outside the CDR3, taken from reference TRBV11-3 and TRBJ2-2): EAGVVQSPRYKIIEKKQPVAFWCNPISGHNTLYWYLQNLGQGPELLIRYENEEAVDDSQLPKDRFSAERLKGVDSTLKIQPAELGDSAVYLCASSHTFSGGLNTGELFFGEGSRLTVL.

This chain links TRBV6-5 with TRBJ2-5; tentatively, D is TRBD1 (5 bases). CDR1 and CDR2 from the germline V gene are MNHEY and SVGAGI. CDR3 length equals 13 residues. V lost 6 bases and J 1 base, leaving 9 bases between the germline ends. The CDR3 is CASRRQIQETQYF. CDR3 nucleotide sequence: TGTGCCAGCAGAAGACAGATCCAAGAGACCCAGTACTTC.

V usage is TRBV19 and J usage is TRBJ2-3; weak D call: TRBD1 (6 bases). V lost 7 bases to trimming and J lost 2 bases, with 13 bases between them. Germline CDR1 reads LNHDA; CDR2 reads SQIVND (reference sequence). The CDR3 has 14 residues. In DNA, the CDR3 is TGTGCCAGTACCCCTCAGGGGTCCACAGATACGCAGTATTTT. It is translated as CASTPQGSTDTQYF. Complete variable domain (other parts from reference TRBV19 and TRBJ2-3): DGGITQSPKYLFRKEGQNVTLSCEQNLNHDAMYWYRQDPGQGLRLIYYSQIVNDFQKGDIAEGYSVSREKKESFPLTVTSAQKNPTAFYLCASTPQGSTDTQYFGPGTRLTVL.

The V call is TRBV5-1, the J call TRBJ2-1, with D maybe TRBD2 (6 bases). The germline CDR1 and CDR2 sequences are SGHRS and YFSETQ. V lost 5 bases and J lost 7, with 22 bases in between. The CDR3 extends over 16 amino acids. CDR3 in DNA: TGCGCCAGCAGGGCGGGATATTTCCTCGAGGAGAATGAGCAGTTCTTC. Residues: CASRAGYFLEENEQFF.

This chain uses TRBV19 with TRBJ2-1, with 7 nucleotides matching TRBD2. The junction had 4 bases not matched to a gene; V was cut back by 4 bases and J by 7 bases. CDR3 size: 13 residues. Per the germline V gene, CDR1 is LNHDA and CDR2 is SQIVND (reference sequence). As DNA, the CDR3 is TGTGCCAGTAGTAGGGAGGGATGGAATGAGCAGTTCTTC. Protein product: CASSREGWNEQFF.

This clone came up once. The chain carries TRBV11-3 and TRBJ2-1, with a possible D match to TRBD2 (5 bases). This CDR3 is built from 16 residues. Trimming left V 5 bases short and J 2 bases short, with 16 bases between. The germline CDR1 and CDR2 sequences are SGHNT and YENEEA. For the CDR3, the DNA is TGTGCCAGCAGCCTTCAGGAGGCTAGACCCTACAATGAGCAGTTCTTC. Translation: CASSLQEARPYNEQFF.

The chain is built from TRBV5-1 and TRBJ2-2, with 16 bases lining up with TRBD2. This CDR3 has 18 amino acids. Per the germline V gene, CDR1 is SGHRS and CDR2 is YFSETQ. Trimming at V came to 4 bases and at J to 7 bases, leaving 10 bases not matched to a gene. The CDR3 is CASSPGTSGRASLGELFF. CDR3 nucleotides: TGCGCCAGCAGCCCTGGGACTAGCGGGAGGGCCAGCCTCGGGGAGCTGTTTTTT.

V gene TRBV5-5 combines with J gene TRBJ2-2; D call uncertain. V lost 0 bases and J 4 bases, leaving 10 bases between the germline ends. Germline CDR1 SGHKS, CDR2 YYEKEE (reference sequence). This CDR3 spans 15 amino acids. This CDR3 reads CASSLVSFITGELFF. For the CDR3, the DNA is TGTGCCAGCAGCTTGGTTTCATTTATCACCGGGGAGCTGTTTTTT.